This T cell receptor beta chain was obtained from a study of lymphopenia after photon versus proton radiotherapy (dated by TCRdb to about 2019). In terms of the full investigation: The immunological effects of photon versus proton radiation therapy were compared in patients with gastrointestinal tumors who developed high-grade lymphopenia. The cohort comprised approximately 21 patients with gastrointestinal tumors who received either photon or proton therapy and then developed lymphopenia. The study was designed to characterize how the impact on the immune system differs between the two radiation modalities. The research as a whole found: The survival association was examined only in patients who died, and the authors described better survival with proton therapy as a possibility, not as a demonstrated result. Across the cohort, among patients who died, a greater drop in TCR diversity after the nadir was inversely correlated with overall survival time. Once the lymphocyte count had reached its nadir, the repertoires of photon-treated patients showed oligoclonal expansion, particularly of CD8+ Temra cells, and this expansion drove the decline in diversity. Proton-treated patients stayed relatively stable during treatment, while photon-treated patients lost naive T cells and TCR diversity and gained effector/memory populations.

Taken from the germline V gene (reference sequence), the CDR1 and CDR2 loops are MNHNY and SVGAGI. V is cut back by 5 bases and J by 3 bases, with 4 bases in the junction unmatched. From the cysteine up to the phenylalanine, the CDR3 has a length of 15 residues. The sequence is cut down to CDR3 DNA, 45 bases in frame from base 1. With respect to this clone: The antigen it recognizes is unknown. No much larger clone is present one base from it, and per-base qualities are unavailable.

The library was prepared using the immunoSEQ multiplex PCR assay. Deep sequencing of rearranged TCR beta loci, alongside multiparametric flow cytometry, was used to profile T cell repertoires. TCRdb mirrors the immuneACCESS table, restricted to in-frame sequences. Some clones are absent from its copies; in checked studies, under half trace to an unresolved V gene, and the reason for the others is unknown. Within this sample are around 27,000 clones, with around nine tenths of them counted one time only. The ten largest clones capture around 0.81% of the sample. The sample here was peripheral blood, taken from a patient treated with photon-based radiotherapy. The chain links TRBV6-6 with TRBJ1-4; 9 bases in the middle match TRBD1. The TCR sequence derives from a woman between 50 and 59 years old with cholangiocarcinoma. The encoded CDR3 is CASSQRTGANEKLFF. The nucleotide sequence is given as TGTGCCAGCAGTCAGAGGACAGGGGCTAATGAAAAACTGTTTTTT.